Listed below are T cell receptor beta chains from one sample, sequenced in a study of shared clonotypes between healthy human individuals. Clones were read by immunoSEQ multiplex PCR, and TCRdb kept only the in-frame ones, dropping some. Of about 2.1 million clones listed, about 92% are singletons. Sequencing was carried out using naive CD8+ T cells from PBMCs. Receptors originate from a man aged 18-30 years in good health. Some clones in this sample may be carry-over from other donors' samples. CDR3s include the opening cysteine and the closing phenylalanine or tryptophan. A D gene is named only where the DNA matches it firmly. Only part of the rows carry a size: once, few, many, or a class if the clone is expanded.

d_call	clone_size	v_call	j_call	cdr3_nt	cdr3_aa
TRBD2	.	TRBV13	TRBJ2-3	TGTGCCAGCACGGGGACTAGCGGGAATAGAGGCTCAGATACGCAGTATTTT	CASTGTSGNRGSDTQYF
.	.	TRBV11-2	TRBJ2-3	TGTGCCAGCAGCGGTAGGGACCCAGCGTGGGATACGCAGTATTTT	CASSGRDPAWDTQYF
.	.	TRBV7-9	TRBJ2-1	TGTGCCAGCAGCTTAGTGATCTATGAGCAGTTCTTC	CASSLVIYEQFF
TRBD1	.	TRBV11-2	TRBJ1-3	TGTGCCAGCAGCCTCGAGGGTCCAGGGGGGAGTTCGGCTGGAAACACCATATATTTT	CASSLEGPGGSSAGNTIYF
.	.	TRBV14	TRBJ1-4	TGTGCCAGCAGCCTAAACCGGGCCCCTAGGGAAAAACTGTTTTTT	CASSLNRAPREKLFF
.	.	TRBV29-1	TRBJ1-1	TGCAGCGTAGAGGGAGGGGTGAACACTGAAGCTTTCTTT	CSVEGGVNTEAFF
.	.	TRBV15	TRBJ2-6	TGTGCCACAGAGAGGGGTAGTGGGGCCAACGTCCTGACTTTC	CATERGSGANVLTF
.	.	TRBV5-8	TRBJ1-1	TGTGCCAGCAGCTTGGGTGGGATCACTGAAGCTTTCTTT	CASSLGGITEAFF
.	.	TRBV11-2	TRBJ2-7	TGTGCCAGCAGCTTTTACGGAGGCTACGAGCAGTACTTC	CASSFYGGYEQYF
TRBD1	.	TRBV29-1	TRBJ2-5	TGCAGCGTTGGGACAGGGGGCGGGGGAGAGACCCAGTACTTC	CSVGTGGGGETQYF
TRBD1	.	TRBV7-8	TRBJ2-5	TGTGCCAGCAGCACGAGGGACAGCAAAGAGACCCAGTACTTC	CASSTRDSKETQYF
TRBD2	.	TRBV15	TRBJ2-1	TGTGCCACCAGCAGAGATCAACAGACGCTAGCGGATGAGCAGTTCTTC	CATSRDQQTLADEQFF
TRBD1	few	TRBV27	TRBJ1-1	TGTGCCAGCAGTACGACAGGGTACACTGAAGCTTTCTTT	CASSTTGYTEAFF
TRBD1	.	TRBV6-5	TRBJ2-7	TGTGCCAGCAGTAATCACCAGGGGGTCTACGAGCAGTACTTC	CASSNHQGVYEQYF
.	.	TRBV18	TRBJ1-1	TGTGCCAGCTCACCACCGCCCCAAGACAACACTGAAGCTTTCTTT	CASSPPPQDNTEAFF
TRBD2	.	TRBV4-1	TRBJ2-1	TGCGCCAGCAGCCAAGATCGGGGGAGGACTAGCTACTACAATGAGCAGTTCTTC	CASSQDRGRTSYYNEQFF
.	.	TRBV7-9	TRBJ2-7	TGTGCCAGCAGCTACCCCGTCTCCGGCCTAGGCGAGCAGTACTTC	CASSYPVSGLGEQYF
TRBD1	.	TRBV5-1	TRBJ2-2	TGCGCCAGCAGCAACCGGGACAGGGGGGCCGGGGAGCTGTTTTTT	CASSNRDRGAGELFF
.	.	TRBV28	TRBJ2-7	TGTGCCAGCTCCTACCGTGGGGGCTTCTACGAGCAGTACTTC	CASSYRGGFYEQYF